Below, one T cell receptor beta chain is given with its context. Its antigen is not yet known. Per-base qualities were not stored, and no clone one base away is much larger. The CDR3 regions of human TCRbeta chains were analyzed by immunosequencing. The original pipeline was this. TCRs in the repertoires were matched against a reference library of SARS-CoV-2-specific TCRs that had been generated with the MIRA antigen-specificity platform. Breadth was defined as the fraction of unique TCRs that were SARS-CoV-2-associated. Depth was defined as the fraction of total T cells that were SARS-CoV-2-associated. Using the MIRA data, each spike-specific TCR was mapped to the spike region that the TCR reacts to and placed in a CD4 or CD8 class. Log10-transformed breadth and depth values were compared by one-way ANOVA with Sidak's multiple comparisons tests. Imported from immuneACCESS, the table was reduced by TCRdb to in-frame sequences with V and J called. These copies leave out some clones; in studies compared against another copy, an unresolved V gene accounts for under half, and the cause of the remainder is not known. The V and J calls and clone size are taken from that table; D and trimming were inferred from the DNA. This sample has approximately 82,000 clones in its table, and approximately 90% of those were observed once. Together, the top ten hold about 5.2% of the sample.

In light of the paper, this sample's time point label describes: baseline before first vaccination. Vaccinee samples were obtained from the UK trials COV001 and COV002, which included a single-blind randomized controlled phase 2/3 trial of AZD1222 (ChAdOx1 nCoV-19) in healthy adults. Trial participant PBMC samples were collected at day 0 and day 28 after the second dose for TCRbeta chain sequencing. The data are from a study of T cell responses to AZD1222 COVID-19 vaccine (dated by TCRdb to the early 2020s). At the level of the whole study: AZD1222 recipients whose second dose came at about 4 weeks and those whose second dose came at about 12 weeks were combined into one group, since spike-specific TCR depth and breadth did not differ between the two schedules. Trial participants were enrolled into age subgroups of 18-55, 56-69 and 70-plus years, which contained 148, 28 and 57 TCR-sequenced participants, respectively. TCR sequencing was performed for roughly 240 trial participants, of whom around 200 were given two doses of AZD1222 and approximately 25 were given two doses of MenACWY control vaccine. Beyond this particular receptor, the publication reports: After two AZD1222 doses, both the breadth and the depth of spike-specific TCRs were significantly higher than at day 0 and than in MenACWY recipients. Conclusions about previously exposed vaccinees are limited, since just a handful of AZD1222 recipients were seropositive for SARS-CoV-2 at baseline. In the small 56-69-year group, the increase in depth fell short of significance, most likely because of low power. The vaccine-associated CD4 TCRs covered the entire spike protein, and the dominant responses fell in regions 160-218 and 743-854. Reportedly, almost half of the unique spike-specific TCRs recognized epitopes lying outside the regions that are mutated in the B.1.351 and B.1.1.7 variants. Participants were mostly white British, with more females than males. The authors suggested clonal diversity may have been underestimated. Because no samples from the day 14 peak response were available, repertoires could be characterized only after the peak T cell response.

From V the trimming removes 5 bases and from J it removes 6 bases, while the gene matches leave 4 bases of the junction unaccounted for. Reading the germline V gene gives CDR1 SGHNT and CDR2 YENEEA. Its CDR3 holds 15 amino acids, cysteine through phenylalanine. Only the CDR3 region is kept as DNA, spanning 45 bases read in frame from base 1. The chain joins TRBV11-3 to TRBJ2-1, and 13 bases in between align with TRBD2. This sample comprised peripheral blood, obtained on day 0 of AZD1222 vaccination. This TCR was recovered from an adult in good health. The CDR3: CASSHGLAGANEQFF. The nucleotide sequence is TGTGCCAGCAGCCACGGACTAGCGGGGGCCAATGAGCAGTTCTTC.